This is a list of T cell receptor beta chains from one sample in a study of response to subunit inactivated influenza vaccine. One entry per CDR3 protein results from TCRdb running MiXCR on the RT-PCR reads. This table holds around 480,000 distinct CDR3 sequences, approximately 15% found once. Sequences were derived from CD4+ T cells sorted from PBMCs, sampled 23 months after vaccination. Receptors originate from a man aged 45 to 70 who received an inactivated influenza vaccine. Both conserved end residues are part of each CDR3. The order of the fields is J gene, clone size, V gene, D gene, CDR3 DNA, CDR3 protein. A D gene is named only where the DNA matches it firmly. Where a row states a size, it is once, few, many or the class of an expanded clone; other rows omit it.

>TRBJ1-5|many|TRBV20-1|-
TGCAGTGCTAGAGACCGGACCCGACCGGCGGATCAGCCCCAGCATTTT
CSARDRTRPADQPQHF
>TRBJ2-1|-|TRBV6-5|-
TGTGCCAGCAGTTACTCGAAAAACTCCTACAATGAGCAGTTCTTC
CASSYSKNSYNEQFF
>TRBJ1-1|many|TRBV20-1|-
TGCAGTGCTAGAACTTCTGAAGCTTTCTTT
CSARTSEAFF
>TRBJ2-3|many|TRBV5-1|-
TGCGCCAGCAGCTCCGGGACCCTAGATACGCAGTATTTT
CASSSGTLDTQYF
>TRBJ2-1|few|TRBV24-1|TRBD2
TGTGCCACCAGTGTCCAGCGGGGGGGGAATAATGAGCAGTTCTTC
CATSVQRGGNNEQFF
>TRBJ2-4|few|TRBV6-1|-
TGTGCCAGCAAAGGAGAGGGGCATGCCAAAAACATTCAGTACTTC
CASKGEGHAKNIQYF
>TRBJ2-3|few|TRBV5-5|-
TGTGCCAGCAGCCGCTCTTCTCTTTCTGATACGCAGTATTTT
CASSRSSLSDTQYF
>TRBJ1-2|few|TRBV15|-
TGTGCCACCAGCAGAGATAGGGGTCCTAACTATGGCTACACCTTC
CATSRDRGPNYGYTF
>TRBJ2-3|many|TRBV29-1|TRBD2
TGCAGCGTGAAGCCCGGGACTACAGACACAGATACGCAGTATTTT
CSVKPGTTDTDTQYF
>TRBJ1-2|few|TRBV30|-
TGTGCCTGGAGTGACGGGACAAATCCTAACTATGGCTACACCTTC
CAWSDGTNPNYGYTF
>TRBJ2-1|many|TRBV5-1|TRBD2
TGCGCCAGCAGCCCGGGACTAGCGGGAAAGAATGAGCAGTTCTTC
CASSPGLAGKNEQFF
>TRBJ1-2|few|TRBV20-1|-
TGCAGTGCTAGAGAGCCGCGGGGTCTCTATGGCTACACCTTC
CSAREPRGLYGYTF
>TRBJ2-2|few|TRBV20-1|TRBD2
TGCAGTGCTTCAGCGGGGGCCAACACCGGGGAGCTGTTTTTT
CSASAGANTGELFF
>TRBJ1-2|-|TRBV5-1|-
TGCGCCAGCAGCTTAACCACAGGACAAGACTATGGCTACACCTTC
CASSLTTGQDYGYTF
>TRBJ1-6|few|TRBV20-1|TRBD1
TGCAGTGCTAGATTGGACAGGGACGTTTCACCCCTCCACTTT
CSARLDRDVSPLHF
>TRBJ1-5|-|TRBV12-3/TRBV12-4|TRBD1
TGTGCCAGCAGCCTTACAGGGGGCTGGCAGCCCCAGCATTTT
CASSLTGGWQPQHF
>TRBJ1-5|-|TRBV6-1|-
TGTGCCAGCGCGATGGGGACCCGGGTTCAGCCCCAGCATTTT
CASAMGTRVQPQHF
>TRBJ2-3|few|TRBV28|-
TGTGCCAGCAGCTCCCTCGGTTCAGATACGCAGTATTTT
CASSSLGSDTQYF
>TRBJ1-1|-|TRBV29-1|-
TGCAGCGTTGCTGGGGGGCTGGCTGAAGCTTTCTTT
CSVAGGLAEAFF
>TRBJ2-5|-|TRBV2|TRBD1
TGTGCCACCGCACAGGGGCAAGAGACCCAGTACTTC
CATAQGQETQYF
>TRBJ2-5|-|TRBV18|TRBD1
TGTGCCAGCTCACCAGCGATCGGGACAGTGGGGGAGACCCAGTACTTC
CASSPAIGTVGETQYF
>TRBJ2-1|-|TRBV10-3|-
TGTGCCATCAATGGTCGCAACAATGAGCAGTTCTTC
CAINGRNNEQFF
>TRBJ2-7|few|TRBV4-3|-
TGCGCCAGCAGCCAAGCGGCAGGACCGACCTACGAGCAGTACTTC
CASSQAAGPTYEQYF
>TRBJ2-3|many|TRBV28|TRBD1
TGTGCCAGCAGTTTGGGGGGGACAGGGCCCCGGGATACGCAGTATTTT
CASSLGGTGPRDTQYF
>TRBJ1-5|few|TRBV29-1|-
TGCAGCGTTGCCGGGCAGGAAAATCAGCCCCAGCATTTT
CSVAGQENQPQHF
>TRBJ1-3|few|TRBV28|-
TGTGCCAGCAGGCCATTGGAAGGGGGGGGATCCACCATATATTTT
CASRPLEGGGSTIYF
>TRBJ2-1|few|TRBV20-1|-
TGCAGTGCTCGAGTGGGGCGGACCAATGAGCAGTTCTTC
CSARVGRTNEQFF
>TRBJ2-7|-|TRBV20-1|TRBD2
TGCAGTGCTCGCCTTGGGGCGGGAGGCCCCTCCTACGAGCAGTACTTC
CSARLGAGGPSYEQYF
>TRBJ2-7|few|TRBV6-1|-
TGTGCCAGCAGTGAAGCGGCAGGGAACTACGAGCAGTACTTC
CASSEAAGNYEQYF
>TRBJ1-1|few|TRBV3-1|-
TGTGCCAGCAGCCGCCCGGGGGGGGAGGCTGAAGCTTTCTTT
CASSRPGGEAEAFF
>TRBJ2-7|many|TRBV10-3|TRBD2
TGTGCCGTGGGCCGGACTAGCTCCTACGAGCAGTACTTC
CAVGRTSSYEQYF
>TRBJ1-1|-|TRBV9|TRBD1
TGTGCCAGCAGCTCCTGGACAGGGGAGACTGAAGCTTTCTTT
CASSSWTGETEAFF
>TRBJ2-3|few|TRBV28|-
TGTGCCAGCCTTGGACTCACAGATACGCAGTATTTT
CASLGLTDTQYF
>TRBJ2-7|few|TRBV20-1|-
TGCAGTGCCAACGATGACTACGAGCAGTACTTC
CSANDDYEQYF
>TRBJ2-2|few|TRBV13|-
TGTGCCAGCAGCTTCGGGCTAGCGAACACCGGGGAGCTGTTTTTT
CASSFGLANTGELFF
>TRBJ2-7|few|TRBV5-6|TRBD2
TGTGCCAGCAGCTTGGTCGGGAGGGCCGAGCAGTACTTC
CASSLVGRAEQYF
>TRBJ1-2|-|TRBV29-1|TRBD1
TGCAGCGTTGGAGGGGGCGGGAATGGCTACACCTTC
CSVGGGGNGYTF
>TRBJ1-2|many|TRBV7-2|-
TGTGCCTGCCGTGGAACACCAACTAACTATGGCTACACCTTC
CACRGTPTNYGYTF
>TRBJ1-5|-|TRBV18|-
TGTGCCAGCTCACCAGGGGGACCCTATCAGCCCCAGCATTTT
CASSPGGPYQPQHF
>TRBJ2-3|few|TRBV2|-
TGTGCCAGCCAGAGCACAGATACGCAGTATTTT
CASQSTDTQYF
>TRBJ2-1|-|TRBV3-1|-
TGTGCCAGCAGCTCGTCTAGTAATGAGCAGTTCTTC
CASSSSSNEQFF
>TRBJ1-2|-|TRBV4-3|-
TGCGCCAGCAGCCAATACTCTCAGGGGAACTATGGCTACACCTTC
CASSQYSQGNYGYTF
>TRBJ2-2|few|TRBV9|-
TGTGCCAGCAGCGCCGGGACATACACCGGGGAGCTGTTTTTT
CASSAGTYTGELFF
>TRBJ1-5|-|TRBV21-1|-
TGTGCCAGCAGCAAACCCCCGGGACAGGGTCATAATCAGCCCCAGCATTTT
CASSKPPGQGHNQPQHF
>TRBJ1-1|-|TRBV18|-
TGTGCCAGCTCACCACAAGGGGTCGCCACTGAAGCTTTCTTT
CASSPQGVATEAFF
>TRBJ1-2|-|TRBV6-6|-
TGTGCCAGCAAAGCGGGGGGCGCCGGCTACACCTTC
CASKAGGAGYTF
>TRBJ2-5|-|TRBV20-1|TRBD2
TGCAGTGCTAGAGGCGGCGGGAGAAAGGTTTTGGAGACCCAGTACTTC
CSARGGGRKVLETQYF
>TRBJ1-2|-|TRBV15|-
TGTGCCACCAGCAGAGACAGGGTACCGGGGGGCTACACCTTC
CATSRDRVPGGYTF
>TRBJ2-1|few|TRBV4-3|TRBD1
TGCGCCAGCAGCCAAAGGGCAGGGGGCCCCTTTGACAATGAGCAGTTCTTC
CASSQRAGGPFDNEQFF
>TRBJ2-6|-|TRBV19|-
TGTGCCAGTAGTATCGCTACCGGGACACCTTCACCTGGGGCCAACGTCCTGACTTTC
CASSIATGTPSPGANVLTF
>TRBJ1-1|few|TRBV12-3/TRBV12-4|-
TGTGCCAGCAGTCCTCAGACAGGTACTACTGAAGCTTTCTTT
CASSPQTGTTEAFF